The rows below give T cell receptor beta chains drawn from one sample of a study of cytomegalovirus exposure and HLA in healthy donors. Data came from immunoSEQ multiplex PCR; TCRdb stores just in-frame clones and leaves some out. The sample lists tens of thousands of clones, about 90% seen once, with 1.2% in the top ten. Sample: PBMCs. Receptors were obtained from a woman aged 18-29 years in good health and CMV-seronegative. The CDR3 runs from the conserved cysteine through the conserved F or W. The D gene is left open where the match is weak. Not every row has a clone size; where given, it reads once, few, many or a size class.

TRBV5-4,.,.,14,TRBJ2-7,CASSWGGDPYEQYF,TGTGCCAGCAGCTGGGGCGGGGACCCCTACGAGCAGTACTTC
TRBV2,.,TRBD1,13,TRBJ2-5,CATIDRGRETQYF,TGTGCCACCATAGACAGGGGGCGAGAGACCCAGTACTTC
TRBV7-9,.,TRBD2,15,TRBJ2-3,CASSWTSGATDTQYF,TGTGCCAGCAGCTGGACTAGCGGGGCCACAGATACGCAGTATTTT
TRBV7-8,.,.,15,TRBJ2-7,CASTPPRRGGFEQYF,TGTGCCAGCACCCCCCCCAGGAGGGGTGGCTTTGAGCAGTACTTC
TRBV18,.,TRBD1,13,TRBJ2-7,CASSLGQGSEQYF,TGTGCCAGCTCCCTAGGACAGGGGTCCGAGCAGTACTTC
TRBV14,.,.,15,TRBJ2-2,CASSQRTPSTGELFF,TGTGCCAGCAGCCAACGGACACCATCCACCGGGGAGCTGTTTTTT
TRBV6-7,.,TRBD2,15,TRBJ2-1,CASRPTSGRTNEQFF,TGTGCCAGCAGACCCACTAGCGGGAGGACCAATGAGCAGTTCTTC
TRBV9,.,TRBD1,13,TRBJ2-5,CASSTGQGETQYF,TGTGCCAGCAGCACAGGACAGGGAGAGACCCAGTACTTC
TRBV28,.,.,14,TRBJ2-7,CASSFPGRDYEQYF,TGTGCCAGCAGTTTCCCTGGCAGGGACTACGAGCAGTACTTC
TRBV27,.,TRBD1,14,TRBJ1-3,CASTRTGVGNTIYF,TGTGCCAGCACCCGGACAGGGGTCGGAAACACCATATATTTT
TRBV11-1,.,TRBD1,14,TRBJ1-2,CASSWDRASYGYTF,TGTGCCAGCAGCTGGGACAGGGCCTCCTATGGCTACACCTTC
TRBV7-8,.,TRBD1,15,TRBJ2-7,CASSLGTAPTYEQYF,TGTGCCAGCAGCTTGGGGACAGCTCCAACCTACGAGCAGTACTTC
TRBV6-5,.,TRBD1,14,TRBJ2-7,CASSTRDRAYEQYF,TGTGCCAGCAGTACAAGGGACAGGGCCTACGAGCAGTACTTC
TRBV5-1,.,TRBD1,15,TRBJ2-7,CASSVDRGAPYEQYF,TGCGCCAGCAGCGTCGACAGGGGCGCTCCCTACGAGCAGTACTTC
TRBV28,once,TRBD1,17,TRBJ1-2,CASIPGGTGSSNYGYTF,TGTGCCAGCATCCCGGGGGGGACAGGGTCTTCCAACTATGGCTACACCTTC
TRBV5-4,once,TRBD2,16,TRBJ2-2,CASSLLAGGGTGELFF,TGTGCCAGCAGCTTACTGGCGGGAGGGGGCACCGGGGAGCTGTTTTTT
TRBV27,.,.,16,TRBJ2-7,CASSLSSGGPLYEQYF,TGTGCCAGCAGTTTATCTAGCGGAGGACCTCTCTACGAGCAGTACTTC
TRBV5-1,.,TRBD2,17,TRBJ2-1,CASSPVTAGGPGNEQFF,TGCGCCAGCAGCCCAGTTACAGCGGGGGGGCCCGGCAATGAGCAGTTCTTC
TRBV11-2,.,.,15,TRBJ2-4,CASSLRRGAKNIQYF,TGTGCCAGCAGCTTACGTAGGGGAGCCAAAAACATTCAGTACTTC
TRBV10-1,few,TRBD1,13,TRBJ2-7,CATKDRGPYEQYF,TGCGCCACAAAGGACAGGGGGCCCTACGAGCAGTACTTC
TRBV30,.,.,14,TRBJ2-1,CAWSVGSRGNEQFF,TGTGCCTGGAGTGTAGGCTCCCGGGGCAATGAGCAGTTCTTC
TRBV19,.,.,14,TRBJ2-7,CASSDPGLSYEQYF,TGTGCCAGTAGTGACCCGGGACTTTCCTACGAGCAGTACTTC
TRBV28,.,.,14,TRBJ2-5,CASSWVLPSGAQYF,TGTGCCAGCAGTTGGGTGCTTCCCTCAGGGGCCCAGTACTTC
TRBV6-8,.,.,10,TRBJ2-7,CASSVYEQYF,TGTGCCAGCAGTGTATACGAGCAGTACTTC
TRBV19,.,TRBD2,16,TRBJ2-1,CASSKLAGSSYNEQFF,TGTGCCAGTAGTAAACTAGCGGGGAGCTCCTACAATGAGCAGTTCTTC
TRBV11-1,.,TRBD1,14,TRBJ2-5,CASSSRQGQETQYF,TGTGCCAGCAGCTCCAGACAGGGCCAAGAGACCCAGTACTTC
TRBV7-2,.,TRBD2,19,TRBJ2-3,CASSLWALAGATERDTQYF,TGTGCCAGCAGCTTATGGGCGCTAGCGGGAGCCACCGAACGAGATACGCAGTATTTT
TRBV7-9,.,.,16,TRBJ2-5,CASSPPWGRRQETQYF,TGTGCCAGCAGCCCCCCCTGGGGGAGGCGCCAAGAGACCCAGTACTTC
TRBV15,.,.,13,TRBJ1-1,CATSSLDRQEAFF,TGTGCCACCAGCAGTTTAGACCGACAGGAAGCTTTCTTT
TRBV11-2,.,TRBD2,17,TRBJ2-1,CASSSTGTSGPYNEQFF,TGTGCCAGCAGCTCCACTGGGACTAGCGGCCCCTACAATGAGCAGTTCTTC
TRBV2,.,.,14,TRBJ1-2,CASTDNPANYGYTF,TGTGCCAGCACAGACAACCCCGCTAACTATGGCTACACCTTC
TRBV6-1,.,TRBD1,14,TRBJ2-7,CASRKQGISYEQYF,TGTGCCAGCAGAAAACAGGGGATCAGTTACGAGCAGTACTTC
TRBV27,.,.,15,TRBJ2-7,CASSWAQTATYEQYF,TGTGCCAGCAGTTGGGCGCAAACAGCTACCTACGAGCAGTACTTC
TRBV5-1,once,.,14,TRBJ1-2,CASSLALQAGGYTF,TGCGCCAGCAGCTTGGCGCTCCAGGCGGGTGGCTACACCTTC
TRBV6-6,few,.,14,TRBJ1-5,CASSSGVGVQPQHF,TGTGCCAGCAGTTCGGGGGTAGGTGTCCAGCCCCAGCATTTT
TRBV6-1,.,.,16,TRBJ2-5,CASSEWRVGVQETQYF,TGTGCCAGCAGTGAATGGCGAGTAGGGGTGCAAGAGACCCAGTACTTC
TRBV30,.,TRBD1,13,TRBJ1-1,CARGQGTNTEAFF,TGTGCCCGGGGACAGGGGACTAACACTGAAGCTTTCTTT
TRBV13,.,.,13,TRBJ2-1,CASSSNRVNEQFF,TGTGCCAGCAGCTCCAACAGGGTCAATGAGCAGTTCTTC
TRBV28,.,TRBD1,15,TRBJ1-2,CASYIRQGVTSGYTF,TGTGCCAGCTATATAAGACAGGGAGTTACGTCTGGCTACACCTTC
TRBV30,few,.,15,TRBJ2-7,CAWSTPWPGTYEQYF,TGTGCCTGGAGTACACCTTGGCCAGGGACCTACGAGCAGTACTTC
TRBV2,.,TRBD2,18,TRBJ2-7,CASSEASGQGMITYEQYF,TGTGCCAGCAGTGAGGCTAGCGGGCAAGGGATGATTACCTACGAGCAGTACTTC
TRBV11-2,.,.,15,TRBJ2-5,CASSLSAGSEETQYF,TGTGCCAGCAGCTTATCTGCGGGATCGGAAGAGACCCAGTACTTC
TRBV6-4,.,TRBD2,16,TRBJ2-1,CASSDSRAGGYNEQFF,TGTGCCAGCAGTGACTCTCGAGCGGGAGGATACAATGAGCAGTTCTTC
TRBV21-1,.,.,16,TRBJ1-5,CASSKGQGVSNQPQHF,TGTGCCAGCAGCAAAGGGCAGGGCGTGAGCAATCAGCCCCAGCATTTT
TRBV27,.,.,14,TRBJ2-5,CASSFDPLAETQYF,TGTGCCAGCAGTTTCGATCCATTAGCGGAGACCCAGTACTTC
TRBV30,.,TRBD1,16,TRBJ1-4,CAWSHGQGTNNEKLFF,TGTGCCTGGAGTCATGGACAGGGGACAAATAATGAAAAACTGTTTTTT
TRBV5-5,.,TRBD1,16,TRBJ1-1,CASSLGQGHLNTEAFF,TGTGCCAGCAGCCTGGGACAGGGACATTTGAACACTGAAGCTTTCTTT
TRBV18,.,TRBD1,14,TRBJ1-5,CASSPDRTNQPQHF,TGTGCCAGCTCACCGGACAGGACAAATCAGCCCCAGCATTTT
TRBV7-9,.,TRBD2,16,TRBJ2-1,CASRLGTGGINNEQFF,TGTGCCAGCAGATTAGGCACCGGGGGGATTAACAATGAGCAGTTCTTC
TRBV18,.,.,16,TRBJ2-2,CASSPIVTGNTGELFF,TGTGCCAGCTCACCAATAGTGACAGGGAACACCGGGGAGCTGTTTTTT
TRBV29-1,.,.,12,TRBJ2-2,CSAGGPTGELFF,TGCAGCGCCGGGGGGCCCACCGGGGAGCTGTTTTTT
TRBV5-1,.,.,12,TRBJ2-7,CASSLGASEQYF,TGCGCCAGCAGCTTGGGAGCGAGCGAGCAGTACTTC
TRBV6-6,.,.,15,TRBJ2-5,CASSSTGTGQETQYF,TGTGCCAGCAGTTCCACCGGGACTGGCCAAGAGACCCAGTACTTC
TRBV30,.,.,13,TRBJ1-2,CAWSKKQGDGYTF,TGTGCCTGGAGCAAAAAACAGGGTGACGGCTACACCTTC
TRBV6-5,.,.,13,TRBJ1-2,CASHDRSLYGYTF,TGTGCCAGCCACGATCGGAGTCTCTATGGCTACACCTTC